This T cell receptor beta chain emerged from a study of T cell responses to AZD1222 COVID-19 vaccine. Study results and limitations: Donor demographics were predominantly white British with a female majority; clonal diversity may be underestimated. Repertoire collection took place solely once the T cell response had peaked. The reported proportion of spike-specific TCRs targeting unmutated variant regions was nearly half. Mapped onto spike, vaccine-associated CD4 TCRs spanned it and were dominant at 160-218 and 743-854.

To note about this clone: The target antigen is unknown. One junction end disagrees with the germline gene, perhaps due to a read error.

Assay used: immunoSEQ multiplex PCR; TCRdb lists only in-frame clones, some missing. Among around 200,000 clones listed, around 90% were seen once. This clonotype was obtained from an adult in good health. The source material was peripheral blood, sampled on day 0 of AZD1222 vaccination.

For the CDR3, the DNA is TGTGCCAGCAGAGTCACGGGACAGGGGAACCCCGGGGAGCTGTTTTTT. Encoded protein: CASRVTGQGNPGELFF. This rearrangement joins TRBV28 to TRBJ2-2, with 10 bases aligning to TRBD1. CDR1 MDHEN and CDR2 SYDVKM come from the germline V gene. CDR3 length: 16 amino acids.